This T cell receptor beta chain is drawn from a study of cytomegalovirus exposure and HLA in healthy donors (TCRdb year 2017). In terms of the full investigation: An earlier analysis of roughly 570 of the donors reported approximately 260 Gb of sequence data and some 110 million unique TCR beta sequences obtained from about 179 million T cells. An early release covering about 600 HLA-typed donors comprised 250 to 350 gigabases of sequencing data and tens of millions of unique TCR sequences. To predict cytomegalovirus infection status, the study combined high-throughput TCR immunosequencing, statistical association of individual TCRs with disease status, and machine learning. In a later genetic analysis, genome-wide SNP genotypes for 398 of the 666 donors were used, and that subset was treated as a discovery cohort. The T cell repertoires of roughly 660 subjects were profiled by immunosequencing and related to cytomegalovirus serostatus. Typing coverage differed by locus: A, B, C, DRB1 and DQB1 were typed in roughly 620-630 donors, DQA1 in 522, DPA1 in some 610, and DPB1 in approximately 450. The genetic ancestry cluster associated with self-reported Caucasian donors included 81% of the approximately 430 genotyped donors. The study was designed to test whether signatures of past pathogen exposure could be identified by cataloging public T cell receptors. An earlier analysis of around 640 of the donors used high-throughput TCR beta sequencing to judge whether each TCR beta V gene segment behaved as functional or pseudogenic. Besides the first cohort of 500 to 700 subjects, a separate validation cohort made up of 120 different subjects was used. In the later analysis, no new phenotypic data were used to find candidate immune exposures; instead, reliance was placed on TCR beta sequences and their occurrence across donors. Donor age, sex, ethnicity and CMV serostatus were collected together with the repertoire data. Every discovery cohort repertoire had been produced on one sequencing platform. Among about 400 genotyped donors of the cohort, an average of about 220,000 unique TCR beta nucleotide sequences was sequenced per donor, of which roughly 18% were non-productive. Four to six DR-DQ haplotypes were handled as single units for association and clustering, since linkage in the cohort was strong. Both class I and class II loci were covered by HLA typing, at four-digit resolution. In a later analysis, previously published TCR beta repertoires from fewer than 750 donors were re-analyzed and high-resolution HLA genotyping was added so that TCR occurrence patterns could be studied.

The library was generated by the immunoSEQ multiplex PCR assay. For the multiplex PCR, a mixture combining 60 forward primers for TCR Vbeta segments and 13 reverse primers for TCR Jbeta segments was used. A multiplex PCR assay on genomic DNA amplified the CDR3 region of rearranged TCR beta genes. The amplified TCR beta libraries were sequenced on the Illumina HiSeq System as 87-base-pair reads. For the original study's pipeline: A later analysis counted tens of millions of unique TCR beta chains across the 550 to 800 repertoires, and roughly 10 million of these chains were shared by at least two donors. A nearest-neighbor algorithm error-corrected the raw reads and collapsed the reads into unique sequences, merging closely related sequences to remove PCR and sequencing errors. To assign V, D and J gene segments, CDR3 sequences were aligned to IMGT reference sequences. For a sequence to be retained, at least a six-nucleotide match to both a V gene segment and a J gene segment was required. Rearrangements were classified as productive when the CDR3 lacked stop codons and remained in frame with V and J, and all other rearrangements were classified as non-productive. Following IMGT convention, CDR3 was defined as the stretch from the second conserved V-encoded cysteine to the conserved J-encoded phenylalanine. Sequences without an unambiguous match to a single V gene segment were excluded from the earlier analysis of a few hundred of the donors. An earlier analysis of under 750 of the donors called V segments functional above 56.7% productive rearrangements and segregating when the between-donor standard deviation exceeded 5%. To diagnose cytomegalovirus status from the catalog of TCR beta chain sequences, a statistical classification framework was built. A later analysis assigned V and J genes by comparing TCR nucleotide sequences with IMGT/GENE-DB human TR gene sequences. Using the TCRdist pipeline, a later analysis assigned CDR3 sequences along with most-parsimonious VDJ recombination scenarios. A later analysis defined each TCR beta chain by its CDR3 amino acid sequence plus V-gene family, and excluded reads lacking a unique V-gene family. A later analysis removed roughly 590 highly shared, low-generation-probability nucleotide sequences to deal with suspected cross-contamination and a sequencing artifact. In a later analysis, a clonal expansion index for each public chain was calculated from normalized within-repertoire ranks of inferred template counts. Generation probabilities in a later analysis came from a VDJ recombination model fitted to out-of-frame rearrangements, and those results were checked against IGoR. A later analysis scored TCR-TCR, TCR-HLA and TCR-CMV co-occurrence with hypergeometric tests, applying a repertoire-size bias correction to TCR pairs. A later analysis estimated false discovery rates by permuting HLA or CMV assignments 20 times. In a later analysis, co-occurring TCRs were grouped with DBSCAN, and TCRdist sequence similarity was added when clustering was performed within HLA-allele-positive subsets. Repertoires with fewer than 30,000 or more than 120,000 public chains, plus five repertoires with anomalous nucleotide sharing, were excluded from co-occurrence clustering. Sourced from immuneACCESS, this table was stored by TCRdb with only in-frame sequences that have V and J called. A share of the clones is absent; for the studies checked, an unresolved V gene accounts for under half, and the remainder has no known explanation. The V and J calls and clone size come from that table; D and trimming were worked out from the DNA. The sample table records 160,000 or so clones; approximately 77% of these occur just once. The ten largest clones take up approximately 2.3% of the sample.

Taken from the germline V gene, the CDR1 and CDR2 loops are SGHVS and FQNEAQ. Including the terminal cysteine and phenylalanine, the CDR3 comprises 16 residues. This entry keeps only the CDR3 DNA: 48 bases, framed from base 1. Trimming leaves V shorter by 5 bases and J shorter by 1 base, with the junction holding 4 bases beyond the gene matches. Details on this clone: Its binding antigen is unknown. Per-base qualities were not stored, and no clone one base away is much larger.

General conclusions and limits of the study: A further reported finding was that TCR beta sequences accurately predicted the HLA-A and HLA-B alleles for most subjects in the first cohort. While some public TCRs were present in many individuals, most TCR sequences turned up only very rarely across donors. The presence/absence analyses assumed that sequencing depth was roughly uniform across donors, and that assumption may not be true. Several of the top co-occurrence clusters appeared to be linked to parvovirus B19, influenza, CMV and Epstein-Barr virus, according to a later analysis. A few of the identified cytomegalovirus-associated TCR beta chains were confirmed in vitro to be specific for cytomegalovirus antigens. Specific HLA alleles were associated with more than 15,000 TCR beta sequences at a false discovery rate of 0.05 in a later analysis. According to a later analysis, most CMV-associated TCR beta chains appeared to be HLA-restricted, and the HLA associations seemed to be driven largely by CMV exposure. Correlated functional status among segregating V segments might be attributable to linkage disequilibrium, but an unknown experimental factor could not be ruled out. In an earlier analysis of more than 450 of the donors, most TCR beta V segments were observed in productive rearrangements about 87% or about 30% of the time, broadly matching IMGT annotations. Because some donors lacked HLA typing at each locus, the association tests relied only on the typed subset. The study gave a list of some 150 TCR beta chains associated with cytomegalovirus. CMV serostatus was the only immune exposure information available for the cohort. In this cohort, only TCR beta chains were sequenced, and detectable features were limited by the absence of alpha or paired-chain data. In a later analysis, TCR association rates were found to vary across HLA loci, with the most associated TCRs seen for DRB1 alleles and the fewest for HLA-C alleles. The sequencing pipeline was judged likely to have produced a cluster of highly shared sequence variants as a technical artifact. V-gene and J-gene trimming of TCR beta chains was associated with a missense DCLRE1C variant in a later genetic analysis, and the association was replicated in an independent cohort. In a later genetic analysis, fewer N-insertions in productive TCRs were reported among donors in an Asian-associated ancestry cluster than the approximately 670-donor mean. The classifier was reported to diagnose cytomegalovirus status with high specificity and sensitivity in both the original and validation cohorts. Some 15 rarely observed V segments, including chromosome 9 orphons, were excluded from the earlier analysis of approximately 600 of the donors because counts were too low. Some IMGT-functional V segments, including TRBV6-2 and TRBV6-3, could not be told apart with the 87-base-pair reads, so those segments were excluded. Strong co-occurrence of HLA alleles, especially DR and DQ, made assigning TCR associations to individual alleles difficult. A later analysis found that HLA-associated TCR beta chains were more clonally expanded and had lower generation probabilities than equally common non-associated chains. It was suggested by the authors that the approach could potentially be generalized to other disease states and immunological phenotypes.

In total, approximately 610 healthy bone marrow donors made up the cohort. All cohort members were sampled while nominally healthy, although unrecorded immune exposures were likely present. The donor tested CMV seronegative, placing the donor among the approximately 400 seronegative members of the cohort. Every donor gave a peripheral blood sample, and the peripheral blood mononuclear cells from that sample were used for TCR beta sequencing. Genomic DNA extraction from the blood cell samples was performed with the Qiagen DNeasy Blood Extraction Kit. The sample comprised PBMCs. This sequence originates from a female donor in good health and CMV-seronegative. The receptor chain draws on TRBV7-8 and TRBJ2-3, with 12 junctional bases fitting TRBD2. The DNA is TGTGCCAGCAGCGCTAGCGGGGGGGCGGGCACAGATACGCAGTATTTT. Its amino acids are CASSASGGAGTDTQYF.